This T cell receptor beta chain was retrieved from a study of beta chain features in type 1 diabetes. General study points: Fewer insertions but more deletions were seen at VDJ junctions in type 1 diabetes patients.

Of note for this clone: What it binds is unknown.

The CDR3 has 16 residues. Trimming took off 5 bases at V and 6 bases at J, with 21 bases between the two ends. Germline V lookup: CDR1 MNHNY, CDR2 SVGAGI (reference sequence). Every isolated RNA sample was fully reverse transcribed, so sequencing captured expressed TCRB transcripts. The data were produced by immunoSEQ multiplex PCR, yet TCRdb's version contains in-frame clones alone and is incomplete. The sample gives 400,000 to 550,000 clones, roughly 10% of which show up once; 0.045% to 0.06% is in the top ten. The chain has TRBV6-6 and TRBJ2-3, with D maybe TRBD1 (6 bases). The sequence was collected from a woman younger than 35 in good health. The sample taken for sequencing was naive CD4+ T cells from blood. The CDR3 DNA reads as TGTGCCAGCAGTGGGGGCTGGAGGATGGGTACTGATACGCAGTATTTT. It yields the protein CASSGGWRMGTDTQYF.